Listed below are T cell receptor beta chains from one sample, sequenced in a study of blood T cell repertoires in COVID-19. Assay used: immunoSEQ multiplex PCR; TCRdb lists only in-frame clones, some missing. The sample records about 100,000 clones, roughly 84% being singletons. The sequenced sample consisted of peripheral blood. These receptors originate from a man aged 30 to 45 in a cohort sampled during active COVID-19. CDR3s include the opening cysteine and the closing phenylalanine or tryptophan. The order of the fields is V gene, D gene, clone size, J gene, CDR3 DNA, CDR3 protein. A D gene is named only where the DNA matches it firmly. Clone size is given for some rows only: seen once, a few or many times, or a class if the clone is expanded.

v_call: TRBV25-1
d_call: .
clone_size: .
j_call: TRBJ1-2
cdr3_nt: TGTGCCAGCAGTGAATCACAGGGATACGGCTACACCTTC
cdr3_aa: CASSESQGYGYTF

v_call: TRBV27
d_call: .
clone_size: .
j_call: TRBJ1-5
cdr3_nt: TGTGCCAGCAGTTCAGTTGCTCAGCCCCAGCATTTT
cdr3_aa: CASSSVAQPQHF

v_call: TRBV5-1
d_call: TRBD1
clone_size: few
j_call: TRBJ1-2
cdr3_nt: TGCGCCAGCAGCTTGGTGCTTACGGGACAGGGGGCAAGTGGCTACACCTTC
cdr3_aa: CASSLVLTGQGASGYTF

v_call: TRBV6-5
d_call: TRBD1
clone_size: .
j_call: TRBJ1-1
cdr3_nt: TGTGCCAGCAGTCGGGACAGGGTGGACACTGAAGCTTTCTTT
cdr3_aa: CASSRDRVDTEAFF

v_call: TRBV6-1
d_call: TRBD2
clone_size: .
j_call: TRBJ2-2
cdr3_nt: TGTGCCAGCAGTGAAGGTGGGGGGGGACCAACGAACACCGGGGAGCTGTTTTTT
cdr3_aa: CASSEGGGGPTNTGELFF

v_call: TRBV5-4
d_call: TRBD2
clone_size: .
j_call: TRBJ2-2
cdr3_nt: TGTGCCAGCAGCTTGTCACTAGCGGGGGGGCCAAACACCGGGGAGCTGTTTTTT
cdr3_aa: CASSLSLAGGPNTGELFF

v_call: TRBV5-1
d_call: TRBD2
clone_size: .
j_call: TRBJ2-5
cdr3_nt: TGCGCCAGCAGCTATGGACTAGGCGAGACCCAGTACTTC
cdr3_aa: CASSYGLGETQYF

v_call: TRBV3-1/TRBV3-2
d_call: TRBD1
clone_size: few
j_call: TRBJ1-1
cdr3_nt: TGTGCCAGCAGCCTACAGGGGGCCTACGGGGCTTTCTTT
cdr3_aa: CASSLQGAYGAFF

v_call: TRBV5-6
d_call: TRBD1
clone_size: few
j_call: TRBJ1-2
cdr3_nt: TGTGCCAGCAGCCGGGTGGGACAGGGGGCCAGTGGCTACACCTTC
cdr3_aa: CASSRVGQGASGYTF

v_call: TRBV3-1/TRBV3-2
d_call: TRBD2
clone_size: .
j_call: TRBJ2-7
cdr3_nt: TGTGCCAGCAGCCCAACCCGACCCCGGACTAGCGGGGGGCAGCAGTACTTC
cdr3_aa: CASSPTRPRTSGGQQYF

v_call: TRBV7-9
d_call: .
clone_size: few
j_call: TRBJ1-2
cdr3_nt: TGTGCCAGCAGCCTCCTACAGGGTTCCTATGGCTACACCTTC
cdr3_aa: CASSLLQGSYGYTF

v_call: TRBV10-3
d_call: TRBD1
clone_size: .
j_call: TRBJ1-2
cdr3_nt: TGTGCCATCAGTGAGCCTTCCGTGGACAGGGTAGGAGGCTACACCTTC
cdr3_aa: CAISEPSVDRVGGYTF

v_call: TRBV9
d_call: .
clone_size: .
j_call: TRBJ2-1
cdr3_nt: TGTGCCAGCAGCGCGCGACTAGGTTCCTACAATGAGCAGTTCTTC
cdr3_aa: CASSARLGSYNEQFF

v_call: TRBV5-4
d_call: .
clone_size: .
j_call: TRBJ1-6
cdr3_nt: TGTGCCAGCAGCTTGCTACAGGCTGGGAATTCACCCCTCCACTTT
cdr3_aa: CASSLLQAGNSPLHF

v_call: TRBV2
d_call: .
clone_size: .
j_call: TRBJ1-1
cdr3_nt: TGTGCCAGCAGTGAAAGACAGGCTGAAGCTTTCTTT
cdr3_aa: CASSERQAEAFF

v_call: TRBV28
d_call: TRBD1
clone_size: .
j_call: TRBJ1-3
cdr3_nt: TGTGCCAGCAGTTTAGTGCAGGGGGCGCCTGGAAACACCATATATTTT
cdr3_aa: CASSLVQGAPGNTIYF

v_call: TRBV19
d_call: .
clone_size: .
j_call: TRBJ1-2
cdr3_nt: TGTGCCAGTAGTATAGGACAGGACGTGGGGACCCCCGTTGGAGTTCGCTACACCTTC
cdr3_aa: CASSIGQDVGTPVGVRYTF

v_call: TRBV5-1
d_call: .
clone_size: .
j_call: TRBJ2-3
cdr3_nt: TGCGCCAGCGGTCCCTATACGGGGGGCGGCACAGATACGCAGTATTTT
cdr3_aa: CASGPYTGGGTDTQYF

v_call: TRBV10-1
d_call: .
clone_size: once
j_call: TRBJ1-2
cdr3_nt: TGCGCCAGCAGTTTTTCCGGGAGTCGGTACTTATACTATGGCTACACCTTC
cdr3_aa: CASSFSGSRYLYYGYTF

v_call: TRBV4-1
d_call: TRBD1
clone_size: .
j_call: TRBJ1-1
cdr3_nt: TGCGCCAGCAGCCAAGGGACAGGACCGAACACTGAAGCTTTCTTT
cdr3_aa: CASSQGTGPNTEAFF

v_call: TRBV5-1
d_call: .
clone_size: once
j_call: TRBJ2-1
cdr3_nt: TGCGCCAGCAGCTGGACCTTAGGAGCAGGGGAGCAGTTCTTC
cdr3_aa: CASSWTLGAGEQFF

v_call: TRBV3-1/TRBV3-2
d_call: .
clone_size: .
j_call: TRBJ1-5
cdr3_nt: TGTGCCAGCAGCCAAGGACAGGAGTATCAGCCCCAGCATTTT
cdr3_aa: CASSQGQEYQPQHF

v_call: TRBV7-9
d_call: TRBD1
clone_size: .
j_call: TRBJ1-4
cdr3_nt: TGTGCCAGCAGCAAGGGACAGGGGGAAGAAAAACTGTTTTTT
cdr3_aa: CASSKGQGEEKLFF

v_call: TRBV2
d_call: TRBD1
clone_size: .
j_call: TRBJ2-7
cdr3_nt: TGTGCCAGCAGTGTTCGGGACAGGGATAGCGTGCAGTACTTC
cdr3_aa: CASSVRDRDSVQYF